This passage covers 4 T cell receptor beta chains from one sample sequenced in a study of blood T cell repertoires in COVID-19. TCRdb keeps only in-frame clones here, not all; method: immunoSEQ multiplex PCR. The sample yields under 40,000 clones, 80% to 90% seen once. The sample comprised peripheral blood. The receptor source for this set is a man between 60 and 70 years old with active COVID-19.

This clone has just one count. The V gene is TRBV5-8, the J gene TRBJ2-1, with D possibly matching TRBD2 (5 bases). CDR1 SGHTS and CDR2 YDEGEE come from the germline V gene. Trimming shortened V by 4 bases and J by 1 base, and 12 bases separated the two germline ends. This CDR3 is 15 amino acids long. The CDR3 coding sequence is TGTGCCAGCAGCGGTAGCGTTCAGTCCTACAATGAGCAGTTCTTC. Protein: CASSGSVQSYNEQFF.

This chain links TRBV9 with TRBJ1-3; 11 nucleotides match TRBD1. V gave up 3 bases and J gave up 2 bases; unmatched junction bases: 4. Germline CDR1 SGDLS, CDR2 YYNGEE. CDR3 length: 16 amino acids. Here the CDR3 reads CASSGTGQGAGNTIYF. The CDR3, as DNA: TGTGCCAGCAGCGGCACGGGACAGGGGGCTGGAAACACCATATATTTT.

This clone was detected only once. The CDR3 DNA sequence: TGTGCCAGCAGCCCGACAGGGTCCTATGGCTACACCTTC. It specifies CASSPTGSYGYTF. The rearrangement joins TRBV6-2 or TRBV6-3 to TRBJ1-2; 7 bases fit TRBD1. Germline V gene sequence: CDR1 MNHEY, CDR2 SVGEGT. This CDR3 is built from 13 residues. J was trimmed by 4 bases and V by 6 bases; bases with no gene match: 5.

The CDR3 sequence is CASAGDTGGEAFF. In DNA, the CDR3 is TGCGCCAGCGCAGGGGACACAGGCGGTGAAGCTTTCTTT. V and J are TRBV10-2 and TRBJ1-1; a possible D gene is TRBD1 (6 bases). The CDR3 totals 13 residues. The germline V gene encodes CDR1 WSHSY and CDR2 SAAADI. V was cut by 8 bases and J by 7 bases, with 17 bases left in between.